This T cell receptor (beta chain) was sequenced during a study of molecular identifiers for immune sequencing clone quantification (dated by TCRdb to between 2017 and 2018). The study in broad terms: For a replicate experiment, RNA from approximately 20,000 or 100,000 naive CD8 T cells was divided into five aliquots, of which four were sequenced. The study was a methods study using CD8 T cells to benchmark molecular-identifier clustering-based TCR repertoire sequencing (MIDCIRS) and TCR RNA copy counting. What the study reported, not specific to this receptor: A single cell's worth of spiked-in Jurkat TCR RNA was reported detectable even among approximately 930,000 naive CD8 T cells. Naive libraries contained spiked-in Jurkat TCR RNA (more than 9 copies' worth), which is not part of the donor repertoire. Modeling estimated around 3 recovered TCR RNA copies per cell, compared with about ten by digital PCR, which implies 30% to 35% capture efficiency. Without barcode sub-clustering, chimeric consensus sequences inflated TCR diversity; chimeras reached as high as 47%. The sizes of highly expanded clones could end up underestimated when identical TCR molecules share a barcode. In CMV-specific effector cells, clones with more than 20 RNA copies contained over 99% of molecules, whereas in naive cells such clones contained under 1% of molecules.

CDR1 is given as MNHEY and CDR2 as SVGEGT, both from the germline V gene. The CDR3, from cysteine to phenylalanine, totals 17 residues. The kept DNA is CDR3 alone, 51 bases in frame from the first base. V gives up 6 bases and J gives up 1 base, and the segment between their germline ends measures 19 bases. Libraries of naive CD8 T cells were built from anywhere between roughly 17,000 and 1,100,000 sorted cells, with 10%, 30% or 50% of the purified RNA used. Naive CD8 T cells were FACS-sorted as CD8+CD4-CCR7+CD45RA+ on a BD FACSAria II into RLT Plus buffer. To test detection sensitivity, Jurkat RNA equivalent to ten TCR copies was spiked into samples of about 18,000-1,000,000 naive CD8 T cells. Enrichment of CD8 T cells was performed with RosetteSep CD8+ T Cell Enrichment Cocktail and Ficoll-Paque, after which ACK red cell lysis was carried out. The library was produced with PCR. TCRdb names NextSeq 500 as the instrument used. Preparation of bulk TCR libraries followed a previously described approach, with the TCR primers listed in Table S5. The Qiagen AllPrep DNA/RNA kit was used to purify total RNA. Reads from multiple sequencing runs of the same library were pooled before analysis. The published analysis was carried out like this. Only reads with exact TCR constant sequence were kept, trimmed to 150 nt, and grouped by their 12-nt molecular barcodes. Reads inside each barcode group were sub-clustered using a 15% Levenshtein threshold, and a quality-weighted consensus sequence was constructed for each RNA molecule. Non-functional sequences were discarded, and so were lower-count sequences lying one edit away from another sequence. On the basis of fitting two negative binomial distributions, barcode sub-clusters with fewer than 20% of the maximum read count were discarded. The raw public reads went through TCRdb reprocessing: fastp at Q25, MiXCR clone calling, in-frame beta chains kept. One record per CDR3 amino acid sequence lists the most common genes and DNA. The V and J calls reflect TCRdb's pipeline rather than the authors' work. Within this sample are a few hundred thousand distinct CDR3 sequences, with about 25% of them counted one time only. The ten largest make up about 0.75% of the sample.

Concerning this clonotype: Its antigen is currently not known. Within one base of it there is no much larger clone, and no base qualities were kept.

The clonotype comes from a human donor in good health. Some libraries in this study had Jurkat cell RNA spiked in. The V gene is TRBV6-2 or TRBV6-3 and the J gene is TRBJ2-1; the D gene remains uncertain. Sequencing used naive CD8+ T cells from blood, with Jurkat cell RNA spiked in. In light of the paper, this sample's cell subset or site label describes: FACS-sorted CD8+CD4-CCR7+CD45RA+ naive T cells. The DNA reads as follows: TGTGCCAGCAGCCCCGGGCTCGTGGTAGGGTCCTACAATGAGCAGTTCTTC. Its coded protein is CASSPGLVVGSYNEQFF.